A selection of T cell receptor beta chains follows, all from one sample in a study of STAT5B mutations in CD4+ large granular lymphocyte leukemia. Sequencing was performed with immunoSEQ multiplex PCR; in TCRdb, only in-frame clones are kept and a portion is missing. The data show some 34,000 clones, with approximately 82% seen just once and 6.5% to 9% held by the top ten. Sequences were obtained from CD4+ T cells from blood buffy coats. The origin of the receptors is a human donor in good health. The CDR3 runs from the conserved cysteine through the conserved F or W. The D gene is left open where the match is weak. Rows may omit the clone size; those that give it use once, few, many or a size class.

.	TRBV5-5	TRBJ2-7	TRBD2	CASSLVPRLAGGRNEQYF	TGTGCCAGCAGCTTGGTCCCTAGACTAGCGGGAGGGAGAAACGAGCAGTACTTC
.	TRBV7-9	TRBJ1-1	TRBD1	CASSFRQGENTEAFF	TGTGCCAGCAGCTTCCGACAGGGAGAGAACACTGAAGCTTTCTTT
.	TRBV10-3	TRBJ2-3	TRBD1	CAISALGQGAPDTQYF	TGTGCCATCAGTGCGTTGGGGCAGGGGGCCCCAGATACGCAGTATTTT
.	TRBV9	TRBJ1-1	.	CASSVVNSANTEAFF	TGTGCCAGCAGCGTAGTGAACAGTGCGAACACTGAAGCTTTCTTT
.	TRBV2	TRBJ2-7	.	CASRNRVWEQYF	TGTGCCAGCAGGAACAGGGTGTGGGAGCAGTACTTC
.	TRBV7-2	TRBJ1-4	.	CASSNSGGLFEKLFF	TGTGCCAGCAGCAATTCCGGTGGGCTCTTTGAAAAACTGTTTTTT
once	TRBV5-4	TRBJ2-7	.	CASSLDRNPYEQYF	TGTGCCAGCAGCTTGGACAGGAACCCCTACGAGCAGTACTTC
.	TRBV5-1	TRBJ1-2	TRBD1	CASSLVPTGGHGYTF	TGCGCCAGCAGCTTGGTCCCGACAGGGGGCCATGGCTACACCTTC
.	TRBV5-1	TRBJ2-4	.	CASSLNTGLAKNIQYF	TGCGCCAGCAGCTTGAACACAGGCCTAGCCAAAAACATTCAGTACTTC
.	TRBV5-8	TRBJ2-1	.	CASSSHSRVSNNEQFF	TGTGCCAGCAGCTCGCACTCCCGGGTCTCCAACAATGAGCAGTTCTTC
.	TRBV19	TRBJ2-5	.	CASNTRRGETQYF	TGTGCCAGTAACACAAGAAGAGGGGAGACCCAGTACTTC